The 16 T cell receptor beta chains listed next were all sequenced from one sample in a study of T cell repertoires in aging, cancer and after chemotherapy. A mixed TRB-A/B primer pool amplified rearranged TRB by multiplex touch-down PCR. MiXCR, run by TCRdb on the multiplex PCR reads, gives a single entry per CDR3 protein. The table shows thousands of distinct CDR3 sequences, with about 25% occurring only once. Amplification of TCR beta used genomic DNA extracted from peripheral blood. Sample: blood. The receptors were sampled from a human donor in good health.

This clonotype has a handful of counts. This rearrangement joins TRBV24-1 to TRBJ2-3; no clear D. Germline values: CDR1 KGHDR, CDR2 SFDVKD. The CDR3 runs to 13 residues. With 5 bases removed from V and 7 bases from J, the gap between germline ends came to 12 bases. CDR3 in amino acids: CATSAGRLNTQYF. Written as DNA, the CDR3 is TGTGCCACCAGTGCCGGCCGGCTAAATACGCAGTATTTT.

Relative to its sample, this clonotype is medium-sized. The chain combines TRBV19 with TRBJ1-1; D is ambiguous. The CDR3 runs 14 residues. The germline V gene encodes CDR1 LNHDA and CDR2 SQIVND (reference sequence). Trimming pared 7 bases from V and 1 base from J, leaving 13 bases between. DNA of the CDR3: TGTGCCAGTACCGCGGGCCTCTGGAACACTGAAGCTTTCTTT. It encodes CASTAGLWNTEAFF.

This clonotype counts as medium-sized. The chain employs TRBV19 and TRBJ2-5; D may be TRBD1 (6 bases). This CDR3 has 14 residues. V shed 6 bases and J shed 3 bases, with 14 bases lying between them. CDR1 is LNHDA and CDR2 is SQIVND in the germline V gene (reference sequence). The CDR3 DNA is TGTGCCAGTAGCCAGGGGAGAAAGAAAGAGACCCAGTACTTC. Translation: CASSQGRKKETQYF.

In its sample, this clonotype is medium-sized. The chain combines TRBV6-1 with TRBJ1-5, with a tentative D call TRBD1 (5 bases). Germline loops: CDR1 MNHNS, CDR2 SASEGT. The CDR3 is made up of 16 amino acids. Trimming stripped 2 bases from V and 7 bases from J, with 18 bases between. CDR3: CASSESRREIWQPQHF. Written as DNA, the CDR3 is TGTGCCAGCAGTGAATCCCGCAGGGAGATTTGGCAGCCCCAGCATTTT.

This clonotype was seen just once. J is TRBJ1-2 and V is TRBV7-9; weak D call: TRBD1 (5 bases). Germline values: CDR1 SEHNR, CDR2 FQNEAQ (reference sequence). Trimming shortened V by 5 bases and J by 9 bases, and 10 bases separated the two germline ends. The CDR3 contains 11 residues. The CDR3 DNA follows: TGTGCCAGCAGCCCTAGGGGCAGCTACACCTTC. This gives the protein CASSPRGSYTF.

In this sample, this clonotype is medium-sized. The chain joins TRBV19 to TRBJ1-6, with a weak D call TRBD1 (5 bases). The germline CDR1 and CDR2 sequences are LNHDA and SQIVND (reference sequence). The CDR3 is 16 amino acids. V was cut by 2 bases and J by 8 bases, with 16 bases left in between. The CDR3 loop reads CASSIRIGRVDSPLHF. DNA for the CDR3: TGTGCCAGTAGTATAAGGATCGGCAGGGTTGATTCACCCCTCCACTTT. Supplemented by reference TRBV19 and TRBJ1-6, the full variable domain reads DGGITQSPKYLFRKEGQNVTLSCEQNLNHDAMYWYRQDPGQGLRLIYYSQIVNDFQKGDIAEGYSVSREKKESFPLTVTSAQKNPTAFYLCASSIRIGRVDSPLHFGNGTRLTVT.

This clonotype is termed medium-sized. CDR3 residues: CSVADRLYTEAFF. CDR3 nucleotides: TGCAGCGTTGCGGACAGGTTGTATACTGAAGCTTTCTTT. The chain has TRBV29-1 and TRBJ1-1; 7 nucleotides agree with TRBD1. The germline CDR1 and CDR2 sequences are SQVTM and ANQGSEA. J was trimmed by 5 bases and V by 4 bases; bases with no gene match: 7. This CDR3 has 13 amino acids.

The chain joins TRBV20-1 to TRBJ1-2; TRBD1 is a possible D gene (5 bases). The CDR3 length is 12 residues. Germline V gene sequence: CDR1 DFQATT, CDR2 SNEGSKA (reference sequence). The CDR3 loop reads CRFHGTLGGYTF. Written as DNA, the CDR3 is TGCAGGTTTCACGGGACCCTCGGAGGCTACACCTTC.

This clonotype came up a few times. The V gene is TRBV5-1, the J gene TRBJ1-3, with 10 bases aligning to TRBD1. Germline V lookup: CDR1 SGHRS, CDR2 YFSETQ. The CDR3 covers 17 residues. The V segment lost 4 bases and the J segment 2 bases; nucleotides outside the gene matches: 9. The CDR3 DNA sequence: TGCGCCAGCAGCGGAGGGGGACAGGGGAGTCCTGGAAACACCATATATTTT. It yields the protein CASSGGGQGSPGNTIYF.

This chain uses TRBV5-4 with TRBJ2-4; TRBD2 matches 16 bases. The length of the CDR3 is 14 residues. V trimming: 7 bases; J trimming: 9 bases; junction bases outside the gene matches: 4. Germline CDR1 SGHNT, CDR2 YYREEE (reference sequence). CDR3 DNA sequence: TGTGCCAGCGGGACTAGCGGGGGGGCGGGCATTCAGTACTTC. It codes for CASGTSGGAGIQYF.

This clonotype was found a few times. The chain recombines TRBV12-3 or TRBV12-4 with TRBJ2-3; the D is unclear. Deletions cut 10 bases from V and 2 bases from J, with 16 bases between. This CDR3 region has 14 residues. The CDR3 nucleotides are TGTGCCACCTCGCAAGCGCGAGCCACAGATACGCAGTATTTT. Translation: CATSQARATDTQYF.

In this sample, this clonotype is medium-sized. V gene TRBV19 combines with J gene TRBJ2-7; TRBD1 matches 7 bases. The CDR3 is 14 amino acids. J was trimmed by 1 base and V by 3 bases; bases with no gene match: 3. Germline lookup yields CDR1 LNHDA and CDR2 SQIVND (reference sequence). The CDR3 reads CASSIPGQSYEQYF. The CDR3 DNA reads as TGTGCCAGTAGTATTCCGGGACAGTCCTACGAGCAGTACTTC.

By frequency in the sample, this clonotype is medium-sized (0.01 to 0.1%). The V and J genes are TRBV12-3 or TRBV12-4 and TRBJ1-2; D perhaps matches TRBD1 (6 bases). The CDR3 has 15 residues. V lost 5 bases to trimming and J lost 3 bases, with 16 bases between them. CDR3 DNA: TGTGCCAGCAGTCTAGACAGGCAACTTTACTATGGCTACACCTTC. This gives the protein CASSLDRQLYYGYTF.

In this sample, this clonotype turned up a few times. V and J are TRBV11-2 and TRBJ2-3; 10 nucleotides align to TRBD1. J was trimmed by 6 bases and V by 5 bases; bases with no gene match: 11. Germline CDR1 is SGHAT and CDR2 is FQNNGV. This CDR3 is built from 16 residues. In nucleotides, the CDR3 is TGTGCCAGCAGCGCGACCGGGACAGGGGAGGGGGATACGCAGTATTTT. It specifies CASSATGTGEGDTQYF.

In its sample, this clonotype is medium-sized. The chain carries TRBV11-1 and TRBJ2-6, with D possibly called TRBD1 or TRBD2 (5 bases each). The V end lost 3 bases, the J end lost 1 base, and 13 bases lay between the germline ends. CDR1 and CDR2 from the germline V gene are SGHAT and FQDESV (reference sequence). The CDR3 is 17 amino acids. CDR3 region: CASSLGESVSGANVLTF. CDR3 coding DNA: TGTGCCAGCAGCTTGGGGGAGAGCGTATCTGGGGCCAACGTCCTGACTTTC.

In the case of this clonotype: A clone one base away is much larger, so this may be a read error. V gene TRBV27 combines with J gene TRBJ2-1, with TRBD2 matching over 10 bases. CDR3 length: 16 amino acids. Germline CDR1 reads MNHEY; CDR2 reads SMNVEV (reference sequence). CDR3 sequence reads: CASSLSAGGTYNEPFF. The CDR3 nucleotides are TGTGCCAGCAGTCTCTCAGCGGGAGGGACATACAATGAGCCGTTCTTC.